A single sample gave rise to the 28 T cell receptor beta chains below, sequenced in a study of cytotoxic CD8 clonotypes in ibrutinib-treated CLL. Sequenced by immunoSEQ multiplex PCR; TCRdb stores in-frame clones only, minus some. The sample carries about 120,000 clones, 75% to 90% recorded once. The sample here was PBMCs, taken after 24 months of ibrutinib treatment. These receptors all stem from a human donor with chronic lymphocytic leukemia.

CDR3 amino acids: CASSFRETQYF. In DNA, the CDR3 is TGCGCCAGCAGCTTTAGGGAGACCCAGTACTTC. The chain joins TRBV5-1 to TRBJ2-5; D not resolved. This CDR3 has 11 residues. The V end was cut by 2 bases, the J end by 5 bases, with 4 bases between. Germline CDR1 SGHRS, CDR2 YFSETQ.

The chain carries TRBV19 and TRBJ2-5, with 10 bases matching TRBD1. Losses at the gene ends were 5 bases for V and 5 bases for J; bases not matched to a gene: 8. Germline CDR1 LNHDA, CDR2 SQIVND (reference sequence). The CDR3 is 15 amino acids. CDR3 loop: CASSDRGRSLETQYF. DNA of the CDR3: TGTGCCAGTAGTGACAGGGGGCGGTCATTGGAGACCCAGTACTTC.

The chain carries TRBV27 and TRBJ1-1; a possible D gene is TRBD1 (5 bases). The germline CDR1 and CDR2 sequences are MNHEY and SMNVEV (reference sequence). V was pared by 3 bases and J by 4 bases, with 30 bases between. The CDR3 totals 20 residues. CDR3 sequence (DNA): TGTGCCAGCAGTTTCGGGCCCCGCGGCGGCCGAAGTGGTAGGGGCACTGAAGCTTTCTTT. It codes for CASSFGPRGGRSGRGTEAFF.

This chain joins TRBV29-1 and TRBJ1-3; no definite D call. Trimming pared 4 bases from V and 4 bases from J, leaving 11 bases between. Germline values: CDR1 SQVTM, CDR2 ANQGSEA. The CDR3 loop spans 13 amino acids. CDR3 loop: CSVGGRPGNTIYF. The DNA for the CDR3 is TGCAGCGTTGGTGGCCGGCCCGGAAACACCATATATTTT.

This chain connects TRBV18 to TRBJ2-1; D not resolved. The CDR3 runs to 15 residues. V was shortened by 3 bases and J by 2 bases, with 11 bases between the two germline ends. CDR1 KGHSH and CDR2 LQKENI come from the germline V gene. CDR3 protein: CASSPPGDPYNEQFF. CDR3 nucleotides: TGTGCCAGCTCACCTCCAGGTGACCCCTACAATGAGCAGTTCTTC.

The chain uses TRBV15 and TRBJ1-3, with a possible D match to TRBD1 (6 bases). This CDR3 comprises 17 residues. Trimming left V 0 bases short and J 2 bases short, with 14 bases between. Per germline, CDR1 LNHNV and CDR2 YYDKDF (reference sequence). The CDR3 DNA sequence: TGTGCCACCAGCAGAGATCCGGCGGGGGCAGCTGGAAACACCATATATTTT. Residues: CATSRDPAGAAGNTIYF.

The CDR3 loop reads CASSLGDRTYNEQFF. CDR3 DNA sequence: TGCGCCAGCAGCTTGGGGGACCGTACCTACAATGAGCAGTTCTTC. The gene calls are TRBV5-1 and TRBJ2-1; the D gene could be TRBD1 or TRBD2 (5 bases each). Germline CDR1 is SGHRS and CDR2 is YFSETQ. Trimming removed 0 bases at V and 2 bases at J, with 9 bases between. The CDR3 consists of 15 residues. The entire variable domain, with the rest obtained from reference TRBV5-1 and TRBJ2-1, is as follows: KAGVTQTPRYLIKTRGQQVTLSCSPISGHRSVSWYQQTPGQGLQFLFEYFSETQRNKGNFPGRFSGRQFSNSRSEMNVSTLELGDSALYLCASSLGDRTYNEQFFGPGTRLTVL.

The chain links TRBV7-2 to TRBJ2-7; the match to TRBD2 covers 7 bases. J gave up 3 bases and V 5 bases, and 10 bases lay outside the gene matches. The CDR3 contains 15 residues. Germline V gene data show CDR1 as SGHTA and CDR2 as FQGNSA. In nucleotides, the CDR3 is TGTGCCAGCAGCGCCCTTAGTTCGGGGGGCTACGAGCAGTACTTC. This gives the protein CASSALSSGGYEQYF.

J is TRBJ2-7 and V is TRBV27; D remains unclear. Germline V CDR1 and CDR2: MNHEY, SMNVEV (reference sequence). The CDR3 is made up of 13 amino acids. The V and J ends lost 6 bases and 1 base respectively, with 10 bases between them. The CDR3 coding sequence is TGTGCCAGCAGCCCCTGGGAATCCTACGAGCAGTACTTC. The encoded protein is CASSPWESYEQYF.

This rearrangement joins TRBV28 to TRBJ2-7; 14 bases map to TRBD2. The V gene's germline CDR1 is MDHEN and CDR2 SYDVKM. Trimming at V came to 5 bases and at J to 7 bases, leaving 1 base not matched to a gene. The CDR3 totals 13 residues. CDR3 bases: TGTGCCAGCAGTCGGACTAGCGGGAGGGAGCAGTACTTC. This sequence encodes CASSRTSGREQYF.

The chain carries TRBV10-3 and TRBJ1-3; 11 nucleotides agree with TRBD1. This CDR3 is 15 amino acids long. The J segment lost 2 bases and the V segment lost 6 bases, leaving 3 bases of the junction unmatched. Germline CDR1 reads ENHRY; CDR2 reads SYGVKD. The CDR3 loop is CAISPGQGAGNTIYF. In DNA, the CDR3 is TGTGCCATCAGCCCGGGACAGGGGGCTGGAAACACCATATATTTT.

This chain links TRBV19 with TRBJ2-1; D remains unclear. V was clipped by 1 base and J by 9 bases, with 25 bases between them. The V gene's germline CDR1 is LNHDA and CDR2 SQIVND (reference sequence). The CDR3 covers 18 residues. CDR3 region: CASSIARVINRSPIEQFF. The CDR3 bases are TGTGCCAGTAGTATAGCCCGAGTAATTAACAGATCGCCAATTGAGCAGTTCTTC.

The CDR3 region has the DNA TGTGCCAGCAGCGCCGGTCAGGTAGCTGGCTACACCTTC. Its protein is CASSAGQVAGYTF. V gene TRBV2 combines with J gene TRBJ1-2, with D hard to call. The V gene lost 6 bases and the J gene lost 7 bases, with 15 bases spanning the gap. The CDR3 loop spans 13 amino acids. Germline V gene sequence: CDR1 SNHLY, CDR2 FYNNEI.

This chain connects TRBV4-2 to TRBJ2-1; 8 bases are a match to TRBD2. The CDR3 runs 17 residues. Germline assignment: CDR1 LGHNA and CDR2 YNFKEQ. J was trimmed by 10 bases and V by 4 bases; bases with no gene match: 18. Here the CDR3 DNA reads TGTGCCAGCAGCCCGGGGATAGCGGGGCTACCGAGTGGGGAGCAGTTCTTC. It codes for CASSPGIAGLPSGEQFF.

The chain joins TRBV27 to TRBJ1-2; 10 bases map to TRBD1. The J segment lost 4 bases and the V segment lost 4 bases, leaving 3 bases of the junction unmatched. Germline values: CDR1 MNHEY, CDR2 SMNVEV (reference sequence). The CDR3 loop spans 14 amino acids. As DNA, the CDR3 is TGTGCCAGCAGTTACCGGACAGGGGGCTATGGCTACACCTTC. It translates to CASSYRTGGYGYTF.

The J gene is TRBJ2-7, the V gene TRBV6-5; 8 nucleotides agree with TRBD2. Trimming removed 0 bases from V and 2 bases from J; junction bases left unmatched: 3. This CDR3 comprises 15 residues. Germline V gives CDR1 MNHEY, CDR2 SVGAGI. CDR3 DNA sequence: TGTGCCAGCAGTTACTCTAGCGGGAACCCCTACGAGCAGTACTTC. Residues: CASSYSSGNPYEQYF.

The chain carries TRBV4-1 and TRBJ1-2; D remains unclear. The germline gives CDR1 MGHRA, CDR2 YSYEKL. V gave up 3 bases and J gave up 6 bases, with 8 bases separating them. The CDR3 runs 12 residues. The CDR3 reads CASSHPADGYTF. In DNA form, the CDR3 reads TGCGCCAGCAGCCATCCCGCGGATGGCTACACCTTC.

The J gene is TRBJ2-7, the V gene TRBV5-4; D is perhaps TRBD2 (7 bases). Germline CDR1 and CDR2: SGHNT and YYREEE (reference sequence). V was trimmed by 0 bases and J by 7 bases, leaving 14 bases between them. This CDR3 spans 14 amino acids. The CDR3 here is CASSLEGGPVEQYF. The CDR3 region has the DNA TGTGCCAGCAGCTTGGAGGGGGGGCCAGTTGAGCAGTACTTC.

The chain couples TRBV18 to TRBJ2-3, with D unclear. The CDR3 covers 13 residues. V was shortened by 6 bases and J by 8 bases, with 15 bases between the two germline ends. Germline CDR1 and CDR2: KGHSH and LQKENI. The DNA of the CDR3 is TGTGCCAGCTCCCCTTCCTCTCCGAGTACGCAGTATTTT. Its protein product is CASSPSSPSTQYF.

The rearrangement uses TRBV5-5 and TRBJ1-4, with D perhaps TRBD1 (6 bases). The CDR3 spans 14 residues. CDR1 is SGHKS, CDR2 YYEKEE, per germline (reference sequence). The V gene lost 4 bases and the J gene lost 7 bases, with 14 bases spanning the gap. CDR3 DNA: TGTGCCAGCAGCCTACAGGGTTTAGGTGAAAAACTGTTTTTT. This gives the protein CASSLQGLGEKLFF.

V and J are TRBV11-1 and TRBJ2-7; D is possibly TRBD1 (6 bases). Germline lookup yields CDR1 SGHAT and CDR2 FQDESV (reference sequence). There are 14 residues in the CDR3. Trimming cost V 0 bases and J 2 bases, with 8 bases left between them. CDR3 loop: CASSLATGPYEQYF. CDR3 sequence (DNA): TGTGCCAGCAGCTTAGCCACAGGGCCCTACGAGCAGTACTTC.

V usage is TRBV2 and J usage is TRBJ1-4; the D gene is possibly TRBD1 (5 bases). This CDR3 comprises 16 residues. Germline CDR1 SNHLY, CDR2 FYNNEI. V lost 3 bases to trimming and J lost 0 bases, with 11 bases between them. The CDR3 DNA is TGTGCCAGCAGTGAGAAAAAGGGGCCAACTAATGAAAAACTGTTTTTT. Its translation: CASSEKKGPTNEKLFF.

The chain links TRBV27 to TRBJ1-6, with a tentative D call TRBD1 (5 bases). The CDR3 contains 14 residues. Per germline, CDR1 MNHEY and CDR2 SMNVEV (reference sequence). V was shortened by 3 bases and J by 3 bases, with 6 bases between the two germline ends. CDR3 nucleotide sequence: TGTGCCAGCAGTTTCCAGGGCTATAATTCACCCCTCCACTTT. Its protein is CASSFQGYNSPLHF.

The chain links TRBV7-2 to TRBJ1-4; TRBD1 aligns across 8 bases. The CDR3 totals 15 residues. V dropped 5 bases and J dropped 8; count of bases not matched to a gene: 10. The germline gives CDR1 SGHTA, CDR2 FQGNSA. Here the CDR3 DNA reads TGTGCCAGCAGCCCTCCGGGACAGGTCGACGAAAAACTGTTTTTT. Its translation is CASSPPGQVDEKLFF.

CDR3 loop: CASSYSPEGASYEQYF. In DNA form, the CDR3 reads TGTGCCAGCAGTTATTCCCCTGAGGGGGCCTCCTACGAGCAGTACTTC. This chain links TRBV6-5 with TRBJ2-7, with TRBD1 identical over 7 bases. Germline-derived CDR1 and CDR2 are MNHEY and SVGAGI. This CDR3 is built from 16 residues. Unmatched junction bases numbered 8, after V lost 3 bases and J lost 0 bases.

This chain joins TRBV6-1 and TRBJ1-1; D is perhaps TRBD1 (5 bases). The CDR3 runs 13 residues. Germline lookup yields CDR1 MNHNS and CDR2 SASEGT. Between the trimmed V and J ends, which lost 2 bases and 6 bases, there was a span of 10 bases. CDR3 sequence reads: CASSEQGFAEAFF. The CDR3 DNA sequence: TGTGCCAGCAGTGAACAGGGATTTGCTGAAGCTTTCTTT.

CDR3 loop: CASSLSPGTSNRETQYF. The DNA of the CDR3 is TGTGCCAGCAGCTTAAGTCCGGGGACTAGCAATCGAGAGACCCAGTACTTC. The chain carries TRBV7-2 and TRBJ2-5; TRBD2 matches at 9 bases. J lost 4 bases, V lost 2 bases, and 11 bases had no gene match. Looked up from germline, CDR1 is SGHTA and CDR2 is FQGNSA. The CDR3 consists of 17 residues.

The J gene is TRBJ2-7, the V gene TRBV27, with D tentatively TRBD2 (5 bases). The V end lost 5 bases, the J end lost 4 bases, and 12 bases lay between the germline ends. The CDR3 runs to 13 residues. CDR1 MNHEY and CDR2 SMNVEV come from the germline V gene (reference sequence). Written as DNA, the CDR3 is TGTGCCAGCAGTCCGACGCCGGGGTACGAGCAGTACTTC. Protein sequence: CASSPTPGYEQYF.